A single sample gave rise to the 32 T cell receptor beta chains below, sequenced in a study of blood T cell repertoires in COVID-19. TCRdb's copy holds only in-frame clones and misses some; the assay was immunoSEQ multiplex PCR. The data contain around 200,000 clones, about nine tenths of them seen just once; the ten biggest clones take up approximately 10%. The sequenced material came from PBMCs or T cells enriched from blood (not recorded which). The receptors were sampled from a man aged 18 to 30 with acute COVID-19.

The chain joins TRBV24-1 to TRBJ2-3; 7 bases line up with TRBD1. The trim removed 5 bases at V and 5 bases at J, leaving 9 bases unmatched. CDR1 KGHDR and CDR2 SFDVKD come from the germline V gene. This CDR3 region has 15 residues. The DNA for the CDR3 is TGTGCCACCAGTGCCCAGACAGGGATGGGAGATACGCAGTATTTT. Its protein product is CATSAQTGMGDTQYF.

The V gene is TRBV29-1, the J gene TRBJ2-1, with 8 positions matching TRBD1. The germline V gene encodes CDR1 SQVTM and CDR2 ANQGSEA. The CDR3 spans 13 residues. Unmatched junction bases numbered 8, after V lost 8 bases and J lost 5 bases. The CDR3 region is CSSGQGFDNEQFF. The DNA for the CDR3 is TGCAGCTCCGGACAGGGCTTCGACAATGAGCAGTTCTTC.

This chain joins TRBV10-3 and TRBJ1-1; D is unresolved. This CDR3 has 14 residues. Germline assignment: CDR1 ENHRY and CDR2 SYGVKD. V gave up 10 bases and J gave up 1 base, with 16 bases separating them. Written as DNA, the CDR3 is TGTGCCACCTACCTAGGGAGATCGAACACTGAAGCTTTCTTT. Translating gives CATYLGRSNTEAFF.

J is TRBJ2-3 and V is TRBV5-6; 8 positions match TRBD2. V shed 1 base, J shed 0 bases, and the junction held 4 bases outside the gene matches. The CDR3 has 16 residues. The germline CDR1 and CDR2 sequences are SGHDT and YYEEEE. DNA of the CDR3: TGTGCCAGCAGCTTGACACTAGCGGTGAGCACAGATACGCAGTATTTT. It translates to CASSLTLAVSTDTQYF.

The gene calls are TRBV9 and TRBJ2-1; D is undetermined. The CDR3 extends over 16 amino acids. Germline values: CDR1 SGDLS, CDR2 YYNGEE. The V end was cut by 0 bases, the J end by 2 bases, with 12 bases between. The CDR3 loop reads CASSVEVTVAYNEQFF. DNA for the CDR3: TGTGCCAGCAGCGTAGAAGTCACGGTCGCCTACAATGAGCAGTTCTTC.

V usage is TRBV7-8 and J usage is TRBJ1-1; D possibly corresponds to TRBD1 (6 bases). Germline lookup yields CDR1 SGHVS and CDR2 FQNEAQ. The CDR3 loop spans 14 amino acids. The V end was cut by 5 bases, the J end by 6 bases, with 16 bases between. The CDR3 bases are TGTGCCAGCAGCCAACTTGCACAGGGTCCTGAAGCTTTCTTT. Amino acids: CASSQLAQGPEAFF.

This clone was seen only a few times. This rearrangement joins TRBV6-4 to TRBJ2-7; D call uncertain. The germline V and J ends were trimmed by 0 bases and 5 bases, with 8 bases remaining between them. This CDR3 is 13 amino acids long. Germline-derived CDR1 and CDR2 are MRHNA and SNTAGT. CDR3 DNA: TGTGCCAGCAGTGACTCGCACAGACACGAGCAGTACTTC. Protein: CASSDSHRHEQYF.

The V call is TRBV6-4, the J call TRBJ2-3, with D uncertain. Germline lookup yields CDR1 MRHNA and CDR2 SNTAGT. The length of the CDR3 is 15 residues. V was cut by 2 bases and J by 0 bases, with 9 bases left in between. CDR3 residues: CASSDGGGSTDTQYF. The CDR3 DNA is TGTGCCAGCAGTGACGGTGGCGGCAGCACAGATACGCAGTATTTT.

CDR3 in DNA: TGTGCCAGTAGCCCAGCGGGGGGGGCCTACGAGCAGTACTTC. Translating gives CASSPAGGAYEQYF. The V gene is TRBV19, the J gene TRBJ2-7; 10 nucleotides agree with TRBD2. This CDR3 contains 14 residues. V lost 6 bases, J lost 2 bases, and 4 bases stayed unmatched. The V gene's germline CDR1 is LNHDA and CDR2 SQIVND (reference sequence).

The chain combines TRBV7-9 with TRBJ2-7; 7 bases are a match to TRBD2. In germline, CDR1 is SEHNR, CDR2 FQNEAQ (reference sequence). This CDR3 spans 15 amino acids. Losses at the gene ends were 1 base for V and 5 bases for J; bases not matched to a gene: 8. The CDR3 loop is CASSLGGSGVNEQYF. The DNA for the CDR3 is TGTGCCAGCAGCTTAGGGGGGAGCGGGGTGAACGAGCAGTACTTC.

Here the CDR3 reads CATIGALNTEAFF. The CDR3 DNA follows: TGTGCCACCATAGGGGCGTTGAACACTGAAGCTTTCTTT. The chain couples TRBV10-3 to TRBJ1-1, with D tentatively TRBD1 (5 bases). Germline assignment: CDR1 ENHRY and CDR2 SYGVKD. This CDR3 has 13 residues. V was clipped by 10 bases and J by 0 bases, with 12 bases between them.

This rearrangement joins TRBV19 to TRBJ1-5; TRBD1 agrees at 7 bases. The germline CDR1 and CDR2 sequences are LNHDA and SQIVND (reference sequence). The CDR3 is 14 residues long. V lost 3 bases and J lost 5; bases outside the gene matches: 4. CDR3 in amino acids: CASSMGQTYQPQHF. CDR3 sequence (DNA): TGTGCCAGTAGTATGGGACAGACCTATCAGCCCCAGCATTTT.

The chain uses TRBV7-9 and TRBJ1-1; D might be TRBD1 (5 bases). Germline V gives CDR1 SEHNR, CDR2 FQNEAQ (reference sequence). This CDR3 comprises 15 residues. Trimming removed 1 base from V and 6 bases from J, with 15 bases in between. The CDR3 protein is CASSLGAGSIAEAFF. The CDR3 region has the DNA TGTGCCAGCAGCTTAGGGGCAGGGTCTATAGCTGAAGCTTTCTTT.

This chain links TRBV6-5 with TRBJ2-7, with 8 bases that match TRBD2. CDR3 length equals 13 residues. Trimming took 6 bases from V and 3 from J; bases not matched to a gene: 4. The germline V gene encodes CDR1 MNHEY and CDR2 SVGAGI. This chain's CDR3 is CASRRGVGYEQYF. CDR3 nucleotide sequence: TGTGCCAGCAGGCGGGGGGTGGGCTACGAGCAGTACTTC.

This clone has only a few counts. The chain carries TRBV4-3 and TRBJ2-1, with 11 bases matching TRBD2. Germline CDR1 and CDR2: LGHNA and YSLEER. This CDR3 region has 16 residues. The junction had 9 bases not matched to a gene; V was cut back by 3 bases and J by 8 bases. The CDR3 sequence: CASSQGASGRMDEQFF. The DNA of the CDR3 is TGCGCCAGCAGCCAGGGGGCTAGCGGGAGGATGGATGAGCAGTTCTTC.

The J gene is TRBJ1-5, the V gene TRBV4-2, with 8 nucleotides matching TRBD1. Germline CDR1 LGHNA, CDR2 YNFKEQ. J lost 7 bases, V lost 0 bases, and 5 bases had no gene match. The CDR3 loop spans 15 amino acids. The CDR3: CASSQEQGVLQPQHF. The CDR3 region has the DNA TGTGCCAGCAGCCAAGAACAGGGGGTTTTGCAGCCCCAGCATTTT.

This clone was observed once. The V gene is TRBV29-1, the J gene TRBJ1-5; 7 positions match TRBD1. In germline, CDR1 is SQVTM, CDR2 ANQGSEA. V was pared by 6 bases and J by 3 bases, with 2 bases of the junction left unmatched. The CDR3 is 12 residues long. The CDR3 reads CSVGTANQPQHF. In nucleotides, the CDR3 is TGCAGCGTGGGGACAGCCAATCAGCCCCAGCATTTT.

The chain carries TRBV2 and TRBJ2-2; 9 nucleotides match TRBD1. The junction had 1 base not matched to a gene; V was cut back by 7 bases and J by 1 base. Germline V gene sequence: CDR1 SNHLY, CDR2 FYNNEI. CDR3 length: 14 residues. CDR3 loop: CASKGQGNTGELFF. The CDR3 bases are TGTGCCAGCAAGGGACAGGGGAACACCGGGGAGCTGTTTTTT.

The J gene is TRBJ1-2, the V gene TRBV28; tentatively, D is TRBD1 (5 bases). Trimming removed 5 bases from V and 4 bases from J, with 17 bases in between. Germline values: CDR1 MDHEN, CDR2 SYDVKM. This CDR3 region has 15 residues. The CDR3 is CASSLPVGPGYGYTF. Written as DNA, the CDR3 is TGTGCCAGCAGTCTGCCAGTGGGGCCGGGCTATGGCTACACCTTC.

The rearrangement joins TRBV28 to TRBJ2-6; 9 bases line up with TRBD1. CDR1 and CDR2 (germline): MDHEN, SYDVKM. The CDR3 extends over 16 amino acids. V gave up 8 bases and J gave up 2 bases; unmatched junction bases: 7. The DNA of the CDR3 is TGTGCCAGCCGGACAGGGGACCTAGCTGGGGCCAACGTCCTGACTTTC. As protein: CASRTGDLAGANVLTF.

J is TRBJ1-1 and V is TRBV30; D is possibly TRBD1 (5 bases). Germline V gives CDR1 GTSNPN, CDR2 SVGIG (reference sequence). V dropped 3 bases and J dropped 8 bases, with 7 bases sitting between them. CDR3 length: 10 amino acids. The CDR3 DNA is TGTGCCTGGAGAGGGGTCGAAGCTTTCTTT. Translated, it gives CAWRGVEAFF.

This chain joins TRBV11-2 and TRBJ1-1; 7 bases line up with TRBD1. V dropped 5 bases and J dropped 2; count of bases not matched to a gene: 5. This CDR3 is 14 amino acids long. In germline, CDR1 is SGHAT, CDR2 FQNNGV. The chain's CDR3 is CASSLTGFNTEAFF. The CDR3 DNA sequence: TGTGCCAGCAGCCTGACAGGGTTCAACACTGAAGCTTTCTTT.

This chain links TRBV20-1 with TRBJ2-7; 8 positions agree with TRBD2. The V and J ends lost 3 bases and 5 bases, in that order; junction bases with no gene match: 6. The CDR3 sequence is 13 residues long. CDR1 is DFQATT, CDR2 SNEGSKA, per germline (reference sequence). CDR3 DNA: TGCAGTGCTAGTAAACTAGCGGCCAACGAGCAGTACTTC. It encodes CSASKLAANEQYF.

This chain links TRBV11-3 with TRBJ2-2; the match to TRBD1 covers 9 bases. The germline gives CDR1 SGHNT, CDR2 YENEEA. CDR3 length: 13 amino acids. Trimming at V came to 6 bases and at J to 6 bases, leaving 2 bases not matched to a gene. The CDR3 bases are TGTGCCAGCAGGGACAGGGGAGCCGGGGAGCTGTTTTTT. Its protein product is CASRDRGAGELFF.

The CDR3 is CASSSGTGRGTDTQYF. In DNA, the CDR3 is TGTGCCAGCAGCTCCGGGACAGGTCGAGGCACAGATACGCAGTATTTT. This rearrangement joins TRBV7-9 to TRBJ2-3, with 8 bases aligning to TRBD1. J was trimmed by 1 base and V by 4 bases; bases with no gene match: 7. This CDR3 has 16 amino acids. Germline CDR1 SEHNR, CDR2 FQNEAQ (reference sequence).

The rearrangement links TRBV6-5 to TRBJ2-2; the match to TRBD2 covers 10 bases. V gave up 7 bases and J gave up 7 bases; unmatched junction bases: 6. Per germline, CDR1 MNHEY and CDR2 SVGAGI. The CDR3 consists of 14 residues. CDR3 residues: CASTRSGRGGELFF. In nucleotides, the CDR3 is TGTGCCAGCACTCGCAGCGGGAGGGGCGGGGAGCTGTTTTTT.

The CDR3 DNA follows: TGCAGCGTTGAACGGCTAGCGGGATCTAGCTCCTACAATGAGCAGTTCTTC. It codes for CSVERLAGSSSYNEQFF. The chain uses TRBV29-1 and TRBJ2-1; 9 bases are a match to TRBD2. The CDR3 runs to 17 residues. Germline lookup yields CDR1 SQVTM and CDR2 ANQGSEA. After removal of 2 bases from V and 0 bases from J, the junction contained 8 bases not matched to a gene.

V is TRBV11-2 and J is TRBJ2-1; D possibly corresponds to TRBD2 (5 bases). The length of the CDR3 is 12 residues. Germline assignment: CDR1 SGHAT and CDR2 FQNNGV. Between the trimmed V and J ends, which lost 3 bases and 8 bases, there was a span of 8 bases. The DNA of the CDR3 is TGTGCCAGCAGCTTCGGGGTCGATGAGCAGTTCTTC. It is translated as CASSFGVDEQFF.

The chain has TRBV15 and TRBJ2-5, with TRBD2 as a possible D gene (5 bases). The CDR3 is 16 residues long. Germline CDR1 LNHNV, CDR2 YYDKDF (reference sequence). V was pared by 1 base and J by 2 bases, with 14 bases between. The CDR3 loop reads CATSRVPWERQETQYF. The CDR3 region has the DNA TGTGCCACCAGCAGAGTCCCCTGGGAGCGGCAAGAGACCCAGTACTTC.

This clone appeared a single time. V and J are TRBV4-2 and TRBJ2-7, with a possible D match to TRBD1 (6 bases). Trimming stripped 4 bases from V and 7 bases from J, with 17 bases between. Germline values: CDR1 LGHNA, CDR2 YNFKEQ. The CDR3 contains 14 residues. In DNA form, the CDR3 reads TGTGCCAGCAGCCGTGGACAGAGAACAGGGGAGCAGTACTTC. Translated, it gives CASSRGQRTGEQYF.

This chain joins TRBV2 and TRBJ2-7; D might be TRBD1 (5 bases). Per the germline V gene, CDR1 is SNHLY and CDR2 is FYNNEI. The V end was cut by 7 bases, the J end by 3 bases, with 10 bases between. The CDR3 sequence is 12 residues long. The CDR3 is CASTLDNYEQYF. As DNA, the CDR3 is TGTGCCAGCACCCTGGACAACTACGAGCAGTACTTC.

The J gene is TRBJ1-5, the V gene TRBV28; D gene uncertain. The germline gives CDR1 MDHEN, CDR2 SYDVKM. The CDR3 consists of 16 residues. V lost 2 bases, J lost 4 bases, and 15 bases lay in between. The CDR3 loop reads CASSLIGNPRNQPQHF. CDR3 coding DNA: TGTGCCAGCAGTTTAATCGGGAATCCACGAAATCAGCCCCAGCATTTT.